Ten or more counts support the clone carrying this TCR beta chain. Its antigen is unknown. Unique molecular identifiers were built into the TCRbeta library. TCRdb reprocessed the PCR reads with MiXCR, giving one entry per CDR3 protein. The sample contains around 700,000 distinct CDR3 sequences, about an eighth of which appear only once. CDR3 length: 15 residues. J lost 4 bases, V lost 6 bases, and 4 bases had no gene match. From germline, CDR1 is MDHEN and CDR2 SYDVKM. This sample was included in a study of T-cell reconstitution after alpha-beta-depleted transplantation in children. Findings and limits, study-wide: A year post-transplant, T-cell counts and diversity derived mostly from newly produced T cells. The origin of alpha-beta T cells about two months after transplant was reportedly several hundred expanded graft clones.

The chain couples TRBV28 to TRBJ2-1; 12 positions match TRBD2. This TCR was recovered from a girl aged 2 to 9 with congenital amegakaryocytic thrombocytopenia, due to receive a stem cell transplant. The sequencing here drew on PBMCs, taken before TCRalphabeta/CD19-depleted stem cell transplant. For the CDR3, the DNA is TGTGCCAGCAGAACTACTAGCGGGGGGTACAATGAGCAGTTCTTC. Protein sequence: CASRTTSGGYNEQFF.